The 29 T cell receptor beta chains in this list originate from one sample, sequenced in a study of blood T cell repertoires in COVID-19. TCRdb keeps only in-frame clones here, not all; method: immunoSEQ multiplex PCR. Of more than 350,000 clones detected, around nine tenths appear once; the ten largest clones hold 1.4%. Specimen: PBMCs or T cells enriched from blood (not recorded which). Every receptor here comes from a woman between 18 and 30 years old who had been exposed to COVID-19.

The chain links TRBV7-4 to TRBJ2-7; D perhaps matches TRBD1 (6 bases). Germline V lookup: CDR1 SGHVT, CDR2 SQSDAQ. The V and J ends lost 5 bases and 5 bases respectively, with 13 bases between them. CDR3 size: 13 residues. CDR3 in amino acids: CASSDTPGDEQYF. The DNA of the CDR3 is TGTGCCAGCAGCGACACCCCAGGGGACGAGCAGTACTTC.

The chain carries TRBV12-3 or TRBV12-4 and TRBJ2-7, with D uncertain. Trimming cost V 3 bases and J 2 bases, with 8 bases left between them. The CDR3 covers 13 residues. The CDR3 sequence is CASSFGRAYEQYF. As DNA, the CDR3 is TGTGCCAGCAGTTTCGGTCGAGCCTACGAGCAGTACTTC.

This chain uses TRBV7-2 with TRBJ1-2; 9 bases line up with TRBD1. Losses at the gene ends were 4 bases for V and 5 bases for J; bases not matched to a gene: 20. The germline V gene has CDR1 SGHTA and CDR2 FQGNSA. CDR3 length: 19 amino acids. The CDR3 sequence: CASSSQSRQGVVGEYGYTF. For the CDR3, the DNA is TGTGCCAGCAGCTCTCAATCCCGACAGGGGGTTGTTGGAGAGTATGGCTACACCTTC.

The genes are TRBV25-1 and TRBJ2-7; D uncertain. This CDR3 is built from 11 residues. Germline loops: CDR1 MGHDK, CDR2 SYGVNS. V lost 4 bases, J lost 7 bases, and 8 bases lay in between. The CDR3 nucleotides read TGTGCCAGCAGTGCCCTACGAGAGCAGTACTTC. Amino acids: CASSALREQYF.

The rearrangement joins TRBV5-1 to TRBJ2-7; 10 bases agree with TRBD1. The CDR3 sequence is 15 residues long. Trimming removed 0 bases from V and 1 base from J; junction bases left unmatched: 1. Germline CDR1 and CDR2: SGHRS and YFSETQ. The CDR3 spells CASSLGGQGSYEQYF. The CDR3 nucleotides are TGCGCCAGCAGCTTGGGGGGACAGGGGTCCTACGAGCAGTACTTC.

In DNA, the CDR3 is TGTGCCAGCTCCGAAGACAGGGTAAACGAGCAGTACTTC. It is translated as CASSEDRVNEQYF. The chain joins TRBV18 to TRBJ2-7, with 7 bases that match TRBD1. With V trimmed by 6 bases and J by 5 bases, 7 bases remained unmatched. Germline-derived CDR1 and CDR2 are KGHSH and LQKENI. The CDR3 is made up of 13 amino acids.

CDR3 coding DNA: TGTGCCACCTTCTTGGGGACTAGCACAGATACGCAGTATTTT. This translates into CATFLGTSTDTQYF. The chain uses TRBV28 and TRBJ2-3, with D perhaps TRBD2 (6 bases). The V gene lost 10 bases and the J gene lost 0 bases, with 14 bases spanning the gap. From germline, CDR1 is MDHEN and CDR2 SYDVKM. CDR3 length: 14 amino acids.

The rearrangement joins TRBV5-4 to TRBJ2-2; 9 bases are shared with TRBD1. V was pared by 5 bases and J by 5 bases, with 7 bases of the junction left unmatched. Per germline, CDR1 SGHNT and CDR2 YYREEE (reference sequence). The CDR3 is made up of 15 amino acids. The CDR3 protein is CASSTTGGATGELFF. The CDR3 DNA is TGTGCCAGCAGTACCACAGGGGGCGCAACCGGGGAGCTGTTTTTT.

The J gene is TRBJ2-1, the V gene TRBV27, with 10 bases lining up with TRBD2. CDR1 MNHEY and CDR2 SMNVEV come from the germline V gene (reference sequence). Germline trimming cut 4 bases from V and 4 bases from J; bases unmatched to any gene: 7. The CDR3 covers 16 residues. CDR3 nucleotide sequence: TGTGCCAGCAGTTCCCCAAGCGGGAGGGGTTACAATGAGCAGTTCTTC. Its translation: CASSSPSGRGYNEQFF.

The chain combines TRBV19 with TRBJ1-2; TRBD1 matches 9 bases. Germline CDR1 LNHDA, CDR2 SQIVND (reference sequence). The CDR3 loop spans 16 amino acids. Trimming took 9 bases from V and 5 from J; bases not matched to a gene: 16. CDR3 protein: CARARDRVWFLYGYTF. CDR3 nucleotides: TGTGCCAGGGCCCGGGACAGGGTTTGGTTTTTGTATGGCTACACCTTC. The whole variable domain, filled in from reference TRBV19 and TRBJ1-2, reads DGGITQSPKYLFRKEGQNVTLSCEQNLNHDAMYWYRQDPGQGLRLIYYSQIVNDFQKGDIAEGYSVSREKKESFPLTVTSAQKNPTAFYLCARARDRVWFLYGYTFGSGTRLTVV.

This chain connects TRBV7-8 to TRBJ2-7; D is uncertain. There are 14 residues in the CDR3. V dropped 5 bases and J dropped 0 bases, with 11 bases sitting between them. The germline V gene encodes CDR1 SGHVS and CDR2 FQNEAQ. In DNA, the CDR3 is TGTGCCAGCAGCCCACACGGAGACTCCTACGAGCAGTACTTC. Translated: CASSPHGDSYEQYF.

This chain connects TRBV19 to TRBJ2-3; maybe TRBD2 (5 bases). The CDR3 has 16 residues. The V and J ends lost 3 bases and 0 bases respectively, with 13 bases between them. Per germline, CDR1 LNHDA and CDR2 SQIVND (reference sequence). CDR3 in DNA: TGTGCCAGTAGTATCGGAGGAAGATTTAGCACAGATACGCAGTATTTT. It translates to CASSIGGRFSTDTQYF.

The chain uses TRBV2 and TRBJ1-4; D is unclear. The CDR3 runs 10 residues. Trimming left V 4 bases short and J 10 bases short, with 4 bases between. Germline loops: CDR1 SNHLY, CDR2 FYNNEI. DNA for the CDR3: TGTGCCAGCAGTGTCGGAAAACTGTTTTTT. Residues: CASSVGKLFF.

V and J are TRBV7-2 and TRBJ2-7, with D perhaps TRBD1 (5 bases). The V gene lost 5 bases and the J gene lost 0 bases, with 8 bases spanning the gap. The germline CDR1 and CDR2 sequences are SGHTA and FQGNSA. The CDR3 contains 13 residues. The CDR3 loop reads CASSLDSSYEQYF. CDR3 sequence (DNA): TGTGCCAGCAGCCTAGACAGCTCCTACGAGCAGTACTTC.

V gene TRBV5-4 combines with J gene TRBJ2-5; D may be TRBD1 (6 bases). The germline V and J ends were trimmed by 0 bases and 12 bases, with 15 bases remaining between them. CDR1 SGHNT and CDR2 YYREEE come from the germline V gene (reference sequence). The CDR3 contains 13 residues. The DNA for the CDR3 is TGTGCCAGCAGCTTGGGCAACAGGGCTCTGGAGTACTTC. This gives the protein CASSLGNRALEYF.

This chain uses TRBV7-2 with TRBJ2-3; 11 bases match TRBD1. The CDR3 has 18 residues. The V and J ends lost 1 base and 4 bases, in that order; junction bases with no gene match: 10. Germline V gives CDR1 SGHTA, CDR2 FQGNSA. Here the CDR3 reads CASSLGAPGQGVSDTQYF. CDR3 DNA sequence: TGTGCCAGCAGCTTAGGGGCCCCGGGACAGGGGGTATCAGATACGCAGTATTTT. Combining the CDR3 with reference TRBV7-2 and TRBJ2-3 gives the whole variable domain GAGVSQSPSNKVTEKGKDVELRCDPISGHTALYWYRQSLGQGLEFLIYFQGNSAPDKSGLPSDRFSAERTGGSVSTLTIQRTQQEDSAVYLCASSLGAPGQGVSDTQYFGPGTRLTVL.

The chain links TRBV10-3 to TRBJ2-2; 10 bases are shared with TRBD2. The junction had 15 bases not matched to a gene; V was cut back by 8 bases and J by 6 bases. The germline V gene encodes CDR1 ENHRY and CDR2 SYGVKD. The CDR3 spans 17 residues. The CDR3 sequence is CAIGGGAGGPEPGELFF. The CDR3 DNA sequence: TGTGCCATCGGGGGGGGAGCGGGAGGGCCGGAGCCCGGGGAGCTGTTTTTT.

This clone was observed once. The chain combines TRBV7-8 with TRBJ2-1, with 12 bases identical to TRBD2. There are 16 residues in the CDR3. V was clipped by 2 bases and J by 4 bases; unmatched bases: 3. Germline CDR1 is SGHVS and CDR2 is FQNEAQ. The CDR3 bases are TGTGCCAGCAGCTTATCCGGGACTAGCGGGTACAATGAGCAGTTCTTC. Amino acids: CASSLSGTSGYNEQFF.

This clone was detected ten times or more. The rearrangement uses TRBV28 and TRBJ1-6; no firm D call. The CDR3 has 12 amino acids. V dropped 4 bases and J dropped 9 bases, with 7 bases sitting between them. The germline gives CDR1 MDHEN, CDR2 SYDVKM. CDR3 bases: TGTGCCAGCAGTTATCTAGGTTCACCCCTCCACTTT. Translating it yields CASSYLGSPLHF.

V and J are TRBV5-1 and TRBJ2-3, with TRBD1 matching 9 bases. CDR3 length: 19 amino acids. In germline, CDR1 is SGHRS, CDR2 YFSETQ. V shed 5 bases and J 0 bases; nucleotides not matched to a gene: 16. In DNA, the CDR3 is TGCGCCAGCAGTGGGCTCCCAACAGGGGGCGACCATAGCACAGATACGCAGTATTTT. This translates into CASSGLPTGGDHSTDTQYF.

The V and J genes are TRBV7-9 and TRBJ1-1; unclear D gene. This CDR3 comprises 12 residues. V was pared by 3 bases and J by 6 bases, with 8 bases between. CDR1 and CDR2 from the germline V gene are SEHNR and FQNEAQ (reference sequence). In DNA form, the CDR3 reads TGTGCCAGCAGCTTTCAGGTATCTGAAGCTTTCTTT. Amino acids: CASSFQVSEAFF.

V and J are TRBV5-6 and TRBJ2-3, with 7 positions matching TRBD2. The CDR3 loop spans 14 amino acids. The trim removed 10 bases at V and 6 bases at J, leaving 14 bases unmatched. Germline-derived CDR1 and CDR2 are SGHDT and YYEEEE. CDR3 amino acids: CAYSRREGLDTQYF. The CDR3 DNA is TGTGCCTACTCGAGGAGGGAGGGCCTCGATACGCAGTATTTT.

The rearrangement uses TRBV10-3 and TRBJ2-7, with D perhaps matching TRBD1 (6 bases). Germline V gene lookup returns CDR1 ENHRY and CDR2 SYGVKD. The ends were cut back, 8 bases at V and 6 bases at J, with 20 bases in the middle. This CDR3 spans 14 amino acids. The CDR3 sequence: CAIGRGTELSEQYF. In nucleotides, the CDR3 is TGTGCCATCGGAAGGGGGACGGAGTTATCCGAGCAGTACTTC.

V is TRBV14 and J is TRBJ1-6, with 7 bases fitting TRBD1. The V segment lost 2 bases and the J segment 6 bases; nucleotides outside the gene matches: 10. Germline CDR1 is SGHDN and CDR2 is FVKESK. The CDR3 has 17 residues. CDR3 amino acids: CASSQSLQGRRNSPLHF. DNA of the CDR3: TGTGCCAGCAGCCAATCTTTACAGGGGAGGCGTAATTCACCCCTCCACTTT.

The chain employs TRBV21-1 and TRBJ1-5; the D call of TRBD1 is as the table states it, not checked on the DNA. TRBV21-1 is a listed pseudogene. The CDR3 contains 16 residues. For the CDR3, the DNA is TGTGCCAGCAGCCTTCAGGGTAATAGGAGCAATCAGCCCCAGCATTTT. Its translation is CASSLQGNRSNQPQHF.

The gene calls are TRBV19 and TRBJ2-2; 7 nucleotides line up with TRBD2. The CDR3 is 15 residues long. Germline CDR1 LNHDA, CDR2 SQIVND (reference sequence). The trim removed 5 bases at V and 4 bases at J, leaving 7 bases unmatched. In DNA form, the CDR3 reads TGTGCCAGTAGTCCGGGCGGGAGTCGCACCGGGGAGCTGTTTTTT. It yields the protein CASSPGGSRTGELFF.

CDR3 amino acids: CASSYSGGLPLHF. CDR3 in DNA: TGTGCCAGCAGTTACTCGGGCGGGCTACCCCTCCACTTT. This sequence joins TRBV6-5 and TRBJ1-6; no firm D call. This CDR3 comprises 13 residues. Per germline, CDR1 MNHEY and CDR2 SVGAGI. The germline V and J ends were trimmed by 0 bases and 12 bases, with 9 bases remaining between them.

The chain employs TRBV28 and TRBJ2-7; D may be TRBD1 (5 bases). V gave up 5 bases and J gave up 6 bases, with 14 bases separating them. This CDR3 has 13 residues. Germline values: CDR1 MDHEN, CDR2 SYDVKM. Here the CDR3 reads CASSPPTGSEQYF. Here the CDR3 DNA reads TGTGCCAGCAGTCCCCCCACAGGAAGCGAGCAGTACTTC.

V usage is TRBV28 and J usage is TRBJ2-7; the match to TRBD2 covers 7 bases. V trimming: 6 bases; J trimming: 3 bases; junction bases outside the gene matches: 8. Germline CDR1 MDHEN, CDR2 SYDVKM. This CDR3 region has 14 residues. CDR3 protein: CASRGTNALYEQYF. The DNA of the CDR3 is TGTGCCAGCAGGGGGACTAACGCCCTCTACGAGCAGTACTTC.